This T cell receptor (beta chain) was retrieved from a study of T cells in Graves' hyperthyroidism and ophthalmopathy. The sample holds many counts of this clonotype. Germline lookup yields CDR1 LNHDA and CDR2 SQIVND (reference sequence). The CDR3 covers 15 residues. Losses at the gene ends were 5 bases for V and 2 bases for J; bases not matched to a gene: 9. Template material for amplifying TCR beta CDR3 regions consisted of RNA transcripts. HTBI primers were the set used in a first-round RT-PCR of the TCR CDR3. TCRdb called the multiplex PCR reads again in MiXCR, with one record for every CDR3 protein. This table has about 690,000 distinct CDR3 sequences, around a sixth appearing once.

This chain connects TRBV19 to TRBJ2-7, with 7 bases fitting TRBD1. The source material was blood. This receptor was identified in a man aged 45-65 years with Graves' hyperthyroidism. CDR3 loop: CASSLRDSGPYEQYF. CDR3 nucleotides: TGTGCCAGTAGTCTCCGGGACAGTGGACCCTACGAGCAGTACTTC.